Shown below are 16 T cell receptor beta chains from a single sample sequenced in a study of cytomegalovirus exposure and HLA in healthy donors. PCR used 60 Vbeta primers and 13 Jbeta primers. Sequencing was performed with immunoSEQ multiplex PCR; in TCRdb, only in-frame clones are kept and a portion is missing. The sample records under 110,000 clones, roughly 82% being singletons. The sequencing sample was made of PBMCs. All receptors come from a man in his fifties or sixties in good health and CMV-seronegative.

The V and J genes are TRBV2 and TRBJ2-4, with D perhaps TRBD2 (6 bases). The CDR3 consists of 12 residues. With 4 bases removed from V and 8 bases from J, the gap between germline ends came to 9 bases. Germline assignment: CDR1 SNHLY and CDR2 FYNNEI. CDR3 coding DNA: TGTGCCAGCAGTGCCGGAGGGGACATTCAGTACTTC. This gives the protein CASSAGGDIQYF.

There are a few counts of this clone. V is TRBV11-2 and J is TRBJ1-2; 7 bases are a match to TRBD1. This CDR3 comprises 18 residues. From germline, CDR1 is SGHAT and CDR2 FQNNGV. V gave up 2 bases and J gave up 1 base; unmatched junction bases: 13. The CDR3 protein is CASSLRGNMGQFNYGYTF. The CDR3 region has the DNA TGTGCCAGCAGCTTAAGGGGAAACATGGGACAGTTTAACTATGGCTACACCTTC.

This chain connects TRBV30 to TRBJ1-2, with a possible D match to TRBD1 (6 bases). The germline V gene encodes CDR1 GTSNPN and CDR2 SVGIG (reference sequence). V lost 4 bases, J lost 4 bases, and 19 bases lay in between. The CDR3 consists of 15 residues. CDR3 nucleotides: TGTGCCTGGACTCAATTGGGGGCAGACCTCTATGGCTACACCTTC. This codes for CAWTQLGADLYGYTF.

The V call is TRBV7-2, the J call TRBJ1-1; D is possibly TRBD1 (5 bases). The CDR3 extends over 15 amino acids. Germline V gene sequence: CDR1 SGHTA, CDR2 FQGNSA. V was pared by 2 bases and J by 0 bases, with 10 bases between. CDR3 coding DNA: TGTGCCAGCAGCTTAAGTGGCAGGGTGAACACTGAAGCTTTCTTT. Residues: CASSLSGRVNTEAFF.

The chain carries TRBV6-5 and TRBJ1-3, with 8 positions matching TRBD1. V gave up 4 bases and J gave up 3 bases; unmatched junction bases: 8. The germline gives CDR1 MNHEY, CDR2 SVGAGI. The CDR3 covers 16 residues. In DNA, the CDR3 is TGTGCCAGCAGTTCTCTCAGGGGGCATGGTGGAAACACCATATATTTT. It yields the protein CASSSLRGHGGNTIYF.

The rearrangement joins TRBV19 to TRBJ1-4; D might be TRBD1 (6 bases). Trimming cost V 5 bases and J 8 bases, with 15 bases left between them. The CDR3 runs 14 residues. The germline CDR1 and CDR2 sequences are LNHDA and SQIVND (reference sequence). The DNA of the CDR3 is TGTGCCAGTAGTCCCCAGGGCCAGGGGGAAAAACTGTTTTTT. This translates into CASSPQGQGEKLFF.

CDR3 region: CASSGTGTYGYTF. CDR3 in DNA: TGTGCCAGCAGCGGGACAGGGACCTATGGCTACACCTTC. The rearrangement links TRBV28 to TRBJ1-2, with 9 positions matching TRBD1. CDR3 length equals 13 residues. V lost 6 bases to trimming and J lost 4 bases; unmatched junction nucleotides: 3. The germline gives CDR1 MDHEN, CDR2 SYDVKM.

This sequence joins TRBV10-1 and TRBJ1-5; no clear D. Per the germline V gene, CDR1 is WNHNN and CDR2 is SYGVQD (reference sequence). The V gene lost 0 bases and the J gene lost 4 bases, with 4 bases spanning the gap. The length of the CDR3 is 13 residues. The CDR3 nucleotides are TGCGCCAGCAGTGAGTCTCGGAATCAGCCCCAGCATTTT. Residues: CASSESRNQPQHF.

This clone was picked up a small number of times. The chain combines TRBV11-2 with TRBJ2-3; 11 bases are shared with TRBD2. V trimming: 4 bases; J trimming: 8 bases; junction bases outside the gene matches: 8. CDR1 is SGHAT and CDR2 is FQNNGV in the germline V gene. CDR3 length: 15 amino acids. The CDR3 here is CASSSTSGIRGTQYF. The CDR3 nucleotides are TGTGCCAGCAGCTCGACTAGCGGGATCCGAGGTACGCAGTATTTT.

The V call is TRBV6-6, the J call TRBJ1-2; D remains ambiguous. V gave up 2 bases and J gave up 2 bases, with 9 bases separating them. This CDR3 region has 14 residues. Germline loops: CDR1 MNHNY, CDR2 SVGAGI (reference sequence). CDR3 region: CASSYDSRNYGYTF. The DNA for the CDR3 is TGTGCCAGCAGTTACGACTCAAGAAACTATGGCTACACCTTC.

This chain uses TRBV19 with TRBJ1-5; possibly TRBD1 for D (6 bases). Germline-derived CDR1 and CDR2 are LNHDA and SQIVND (reference sequence). V was cut by 5 bases and J by 2 bases, with 16 bases left in between. The CDR3 extends over 16 amino acids. This CDR3 is CASSHPLGGGNQPQHF. In nucleotides, the CDR3 is TGTGCCAGTAGTCACCCTCTAGGGGGAGGCAATCAGCCCCAGCATTTT.

J is TRBJ2-7 and V is TRBV19, with D perhaps TRBD1 (7 bases). V was trimmed by 6 bases and J by 3 bases, leaving 12 bases between them. CDR1 is LNHDA and CDR2 is SQIVND in the germline V gene (reference sequence). This CDR3 contains 13 residues. CDR3 residues: CASRSGGGYEQYF. The CDR3 nucleotides read TGTGCCAGTAGGTCAGGGGGAGGCTACGAGCAGTACTTC.

The J gene is TRBJ2-7, the V gene TRBV11-2, with a weak D call TRBD1 (6 bases). The CDR3 spans 14 residues. The germline CDR1 and CDR2 sequences are SGHAT and FQNNGV. V gave up 3 bases and J gave up 0 bases, with 9 bases separating them. The CDR3 DNA reads TGTGCCAGCAGCTTGCAGGGGAACTCCTACGAGCAGTACTTC. Translation gives CASSLQGNSYEQYF.

The rearrangement links TRBV6-5 to TRBJ1-1; D may be TRBD1 (6 bases). CDR3 size: 14 residues. Germline CDR1 is MNHEY and CDR2 is SVGAGI. The ends were cut back, 6 bases at V and 7 bases at J, with 18 bases in the middle. CDR3: CASRLPTGSGEAFF. CDR3 sequence (DNA): TGTGCCAGCAGGCTACCAACAGGGTCAGGTGAAGCTTTCTTT.

V is TRBV19 and J is TRBJ1-2, with D perhaps matching TRBD1 (5 bases). CDR1 and CDR2 (germline): LNHDA, SQIVND (reference sequence). The CDR3 length is 14 residues. V lost 5 bases, J lost 5 bases, and 15 bases lay in between. CDR3 in amino acids: CASSEQVPGYGYTF. For the CDR3, the DNA is TGTGCCAGTAGTGAACAGGTACCCGGGTATGGCTACACCTTC.

A few counts support this clone. This chain uses TRBV6-1 with TRBJ2-5; D perhaps matches TRBD2 (5 bases). The CDR3 extends over 11 amino acids. Deletions cut 0 bases from V and 11 bases from J, with 7 bases between. Germline values: CDR1 MNHNS, CDR2 SASEGT. The CDR3 spells CASSEAWEQYF. DNA for the CDR3: TGTGCCAGCAGTGAAGCTTGGGAGCAGTACTTC.